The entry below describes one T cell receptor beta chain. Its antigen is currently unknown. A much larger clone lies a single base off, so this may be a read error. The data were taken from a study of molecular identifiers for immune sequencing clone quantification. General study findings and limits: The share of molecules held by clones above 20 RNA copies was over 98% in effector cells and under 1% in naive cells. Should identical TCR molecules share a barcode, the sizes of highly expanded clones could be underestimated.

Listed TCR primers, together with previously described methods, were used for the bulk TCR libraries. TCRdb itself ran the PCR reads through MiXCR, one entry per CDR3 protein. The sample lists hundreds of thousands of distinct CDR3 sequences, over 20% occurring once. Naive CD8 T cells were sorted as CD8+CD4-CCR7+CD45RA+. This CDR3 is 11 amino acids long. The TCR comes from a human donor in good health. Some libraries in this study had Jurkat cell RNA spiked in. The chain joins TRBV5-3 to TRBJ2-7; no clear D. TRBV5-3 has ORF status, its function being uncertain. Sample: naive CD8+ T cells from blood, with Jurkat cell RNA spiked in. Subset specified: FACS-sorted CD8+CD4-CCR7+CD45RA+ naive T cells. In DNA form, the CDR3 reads TGTGCCAGCAGCTCCGACTGGGATACGGACTTC. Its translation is CASSSDWDTDF.